The clone carrying this TCR beta chain was found many times. iRepertoire HTBI primers and Arm-PCR of CDR3 regions built TCR beta libraries. TCRdb called the multiplex PCR reads again in MiXCR, with one record for every CDR3 protein. The sample contains some 250,000 distinct CDR3 sequences, roughly 18% of which appear only once. This CDR3 has 13 residues. Germline-derived CDR1 and CDR2 are SGHDN and FVKESK. Between the trimmed V and J ends, which lost 4 bases and 3 bases, there was a span of 9 bases. This specimen comes from a study of regulatory T cells in long-lasting Graves disease. As to time point: newly diagnosed GD, antithyroid drugs for less than 3 months. Construction of the TCR library relied on RNA isolated from PBMCs. These sequences were also reported in another study, on T cells in Graves' hyperthyroidism and ophthalmopathy.

The clonotype was recovered from a woman aged 25 to 39 with Graves disease. Sequenced here: peripheral blood mononuclear cells (PBMCs), sampled at new diagnosis, from a patient treated with antithyroid drugs. This chain links TRBV14 with TRBJ1-2; D remains unclear. The CDR3 DNA follows: TGTGCCAGCAGCCCTCGTCCGCACTATGGCTACACCTTC. It codes for CASSPRPHYGYTF.